These T cell receptor beta chains were read from a single sample in a study of blood T cell repertoires in COVID-19. The method was immunoSEQ multiplex PCR; TCRdb's version includes in-frame clones alone and lacks a portion of them. The sample yields about 370,000 clones, roughly 90% seen once. Sample: peripheral blood. All receptors derive from a woman aged 25 to 39 with COVID-19, enrolled during active disease. Both conserved end residues are part of each CDR3. A D gene is named only where the DNA matches it firmly.

J gene	V gene	CDR3 length	D gene	CDR3 protein
TRBJ1-2	TRBV5-6	15	TRBD1	CASSGGTGGRYGYTF
TRBJ2-1	TRBV11-2	14	TRBD1	CASSPISRGQRLVF
TRBJ1-3	TRBV19	15	.	CASSTRHRSGNTIYF
TRBJ2-1	TRBV6-2/TRBV6-3	15	TRBD2	CASSYPGGRHNEQFF
TRBJ1-1	TRBV5-6	14	.	CASSAQGLNTEAFF
TRBJ1-3	TRBV19	16	.	CASSISARGSGNTIYF
TRBJ2-2	TRBV7-2	13	.	CASSLLGPGELFF
TRBJ2-3	TRBV6-1	15	TRBD2	CASSEGTSGGDTQYF
TRBJ2-3	TRBV6-2/TRBV6-3	14	TRBD2	CASSQRDSTDTQYF
TRBJ2-1	TRBV9	15	.	CASSDSEARSDEQFF
TRBJ1-2	TRBV7-2	18	TRBD1	CASSKMTPGQGSNYGYTF
TRBJ2-5	TRBV6-1	13	TRBD2	CASSEAGLGSQYF
TRBJ2-3	TRBV27	15	TRBD2	CASRLAGGTTDTQYF
TRBJ2-3	TRBV28	18	TRBD1	CASSSGRGRRGGTDTQYF
TRBJ2-1	TRBV7-8	13	TRBD2	CASSSREGPKQFF
TRBJ1-4	TRBV5-1	14	.	CASSLRGSGEKLFF
TRBJ1-2	TRBV7-2	17	TRBD1	CASSLLPRDRGQWGYTF
TRBJ2-2	TRBV5-4	16	TRBD2	CASSLEASGRAGELFF
TRBJ2-1	TRBV7-7	15	.	CASSLTGSSYNEQFF
TRBJ2-5	TRBV5-1	10	.	CASGEETQYF
TRBJ2-2	TRBV15	15	.	CATSRVYQGTGELFF
TRBJ1-4	TRBV6-5	13	.	CASSSSGREKLFF
TRBJ2-3	TRBV4-3	16	.	CASSQVPGTSTDTQYF
TRBJ2-1	TRBV6-2/TRBV6-3	15	TRBD2	CASSEQAGVYNEQFF
TRBJ2-7	TRBV5-6	14	TRBD1	CASSPRQGPYEQYF
TRBJ1-2	TRBV30	14	TRBD1	CAWSPGTETYGYTF
TRBJ2-1	TRBV7-9	13	.	CASSLVSVNEQFF
TRBJ2-6	TRBV18	15	.	CASSPQHSGANVLTF
TRBJ1-4	TRBV2	14	TRBD1	CASTGTGGNEKLFF
TRBJ2-3	TRBV19	14	TRBD2	CASQSSGATDTQYF
TRBJ2-2	TRBV6-5	12	.	CASMRGTGELFF
TRBJ2-1	TRBV7-2	15	TRBD1	CASGTGQAPYNEQFF
TRBJ1-3	TRBV5-6	11	.	CASSRGYTIYF
TRBJ2-1	TRBV5-6	17	.	CASSLGLGGISYNEQFF
TRBJ2-1	TRBV27	16	TRBD2	CASSSGLAGVYNEQFF
TRBJ2-3	TRBV11-3	14	.	CASSPTQGSDTQYF
TRBJ2-2	TRBV7-9	14	TRBD1	CASSWTGRTGELFF
TRBJ2-1	TRBV5-6	17	.	CASSHPFGGRSYNEQFF
TRBJ2-2	TRBV4-2	15	.	CASSQAYRATGELFF
TRBJ2-1	TRBV7-8	15	TRBD2	CASSFVGTSVDEQFF
TRBJ2-2	TRBV11-3	17	TRBD2	CASSLFGGEANTGELFF
TRBJ2-4	TRBV27	13	TRBD1	CASSIGTGNIQYF
TRBJ2-7	TRBV28	14	.	CASSPGDFPYEQYF
TRBJ2-1	TRBV9	15	.	CASSARGLVYNEQFF
TRBJ1-1	TRBV11-2	15	.	CASSPPPAGNTEAFF
TRBJ2-1	TRBV6-5	14	TRBD2	CASSLGLASNEQFF
TRBJ1-5	TRBV7-2	15	TRBD1	CASSPGQGAGQPQHF
TRBJ2-1	TRBV9	13	.	CASSRGSYNEQFF
TRBJ1-2	TRBV7-2	15	TRBD1	CASSSGTATNYGYTF